The clone carrying this T cell receptor beta chain appeared many times. What it binds is not known. Other DNA sequences in this specimen translate into the identical CDR3. The entry originates in a study of shared clonotypes between healthy human individuals. Overall study findings and caveats: Sharing across a handful of donors was seen in around 5% of naive CD4 clonotypes.

CDR3 length: 19 amino acids. The germline V gene has CDR1 SGHRS and CDR2 YFSETQ. The junction had 18 bases not matched to a gene; V was cut back by 10 bases and J by 2 bases. Per the original data handling: ImmunoSEQ gave junction-only sequences without quality scores, so filtering differed. Here immunoSEQ multiplex PCR was the method, and the copy in TCRdb shows in-frame clones only, minus some. V, J and clone size are those of that table, while D and trimming were read from the DNA. The table lists 100,000 to 130,000 clones, around 68% of them singletons. The clonotype originates from a woman younger than 45 in good health. The J gene is TRBJ2-1, the V gene TRBV5-1; 13 nucleotides agree with TRBD2. The specimen was memory CD8+ T cells sorted from blood. The sample's subset: CD45RO+ cells pooled with CCR7-negative TemRA cells. This CDR3 is CASYSGATSGRATYNEQFF. The CDR3 DNA reads TGCGCCTCCTACTCTGGGGCCACTAGCGGGAGGGCGACCTACAATGAGCAGTTCTTC.